The entry below gives a single TCR beta chain sequence along with its context. Which antigen it targets is not known. One end of the junction varies from germline; a read error may be responsible. The germline V gene sets CDR1 to SGHRS and CDR2 to YFSETQ. The CDR3 spans 13 residues, from the cysteine through the phenylalanine. CDR3 DNA only is kept here, 39 bases in frame from base 1. The data were taken from a study of tumor and adjacent non-tumor tissue in lung cancer (dated by TCRdb to the late 2010s). Notes on the research overall: By cancer type, the cohort comprised 12 adenocarcinoma patients, 2 squamous cell carcinoma patients and 1 small cell lung cancer patient. Using bulk TCRbeta repertoires from some 15 lung cancer patients, the study set lung tumor tissue side by side with matched distant non-tumor lung tissue. Sequencing generated a total of 130,000,000 or so productive TCRbeta reads, averaging around 4.2 million reads per sample. The roughly 15 patients were aged roughly 30 to 80 years, included approximately ten men and 5 women, and had TNM stage I to III disease. Some 31 paired specimens, one tumor and one normal lung sample per patient, were profiled by TCRbeta CDR3 sequencing.

Library construction relied on multiplex PCR. The sequencer was an Illumina HiSeq 2500. TCRbeta libraries were built by three rounds of nested PCR using primers (Table S4), following protocols modified from ARM-PCR. Before sequencing, PCR products of 200-500 bp were cut from the gel and purified using the QIAquick gel extraction kit. As for the authors' bioinformatics: Reads were cleaned with Trimmomatic, merged with FLASH into complete CDR3 sequences, and assigned to V(D)J germline segments with MiTCR. Clonal diversity was computed as the inverse Simpson's index with VDJtools. In-frame sequences lacking a premature stop codon were counted as productive reads. TCRdb passed the public sequencing reads through fastp at Q25 and MiXCR, retaining productive beta sequences. Each CDR3 protein appears once, grouped with its most common genes and DNA. The V and J calls were not made by the authors but by TCRdb's processing. The sample table lists around 76,000 distinct CDR3 sequences, around 76% of them with a count of one. Roughly 37% of the sample belongs to the ten largest clones.

RNA was isolated from bulk unsorted tissue, and RNA quality was assessed with a NanoDrop ND-1000 and an Agilent 2100. The normal lung samples consisted of distant non-tumor tissue collected more than 3 cm from the tumor edge. Newly diagnosed lung cancer patients without prior chemotherapy who had been admitted for thoracic surgery in China between August and November 2014 were enrolled as donors. Anyone who had undergone radiotherapy or chemotherapy before, or who had another cancer at the same time, was left out of the study. Pieces of surgical tissue measuring about 1-2 cm3 were kept in RNAlater solution and held at -80 degrees C until needed. What the study reported, not specific to this receptor: The sequencing platform is not named in the methods, and unique molecular identifiers are not mentioned. TCR diversity was significantly higher in younger patients, and greater tumor TCR diversity was associated with shorter overall survival and shorter disease-free survival. TCR diversity (inverse Simpson) was significantly higher in tumor than in normal lung tissue (roughly 430 vs 170, P = 0.0075, Mann-Whitney U test). The top 100 clones made up a significantly larger cumulative share of the repertoire in normal lung than in tumor tissue. Only roughly 15 patients were in the cohort, and the authors stated that larger samples and more detailed clinical data are needed. Peripheral blood was not sequenced, so blood TCRbeta repertoires were not examined in the lung cancer patients of the study.

The source material was distant non-tumor lung tissue. Recombination connected TRBV5-1 to TRBJ2-3; TRBD2 could be the D gene, as 6 bases match. The receptor was derived from a man aged 65 to 85 with non-small cell lung cancer. The CDR3 reads as follows: CVSSLIPGDTHYF. The DNA sequence reads TGCGTCAGCAGCTTGATCCCGGGGGATACGCATTATTTT.